These 27 T cell receptor beta chains came from one sample sequenced in a study of technical replicates of blood from a few donors (dated by TCRdb to about 2017). Library generation was performed with the immunoSEQ multiplex PCR assay. Imported from immuneACCESS, the table was reduced by TCRdb to in-frame sequences with V and J called. These copies leave out some clones; in studies compared against another copy, an unresolved V gene accounts for under half, and the cause of the remainder is not known. Present in this sample are tens of thousands of clones, 95% of which were seen just once. The top ten clonotypes cover roughly 0.24% of the sample. Sequenced material: T cells isolated from PBMCs. The origin of the receptors is a human donor in good health.

The rearrangement uses TRBV11-2 and TRBJ1-5, with D possibly TRBD1 on 6 matching bases. Per germline, CDR1 SGHAT and CDR2 FQNNGV. Trimming pared 5 bases from V and 6 bases from J, leaving 8 bases between. The CDR3 sequence is 12 residues long. CDR3 in DNA: TGTGCCAGCAGCCAAGGGGGTCAGCCCCAGCATTTT. Protein product: CASSQGGQPQHF.

This clone was found once. The chain uses TRBV28 and TRBJ2-3; the D gene is possibly TRBD2 (6 bases). Per the germline V gene, CDR1 is MDHEN and CDR2 is SYDVKM. This CDR3 region has 13 residues. V was cut by 2 bases and J by 3 bases, with 6 bases left in between. Written as DNA, the CDR3 is TGTGCCAGCAGTTTAGCGGGAACAGATACGCAGTATTTT. It translates to CASSLAGTDTQYF.

The sample holds one count of this clone. V is TRBV21-1 and J is TRBJ2-7; the table's D call of TRBD2 was not tested on the DNA. TRBV21-1 is a listed pseudogene. CDR3 length: 15 amino acids. CDR3 sequence (DNA): TGTGCCAGCAGCACCGGGACTAGCGGGAGGGGCGAGCAGTACTTC. It specifies CASSTGTSGRGEQYF.

V usage is TRBV5-1 and J usage is TRBJ1-2, with 10 bases fitting TRBD1. The CDR3 contains 17 residues. Trimming cost V 5 bases and J 2 bases; bases outside gene matches: 12. Germline CDR1 reads SGHRS; CDR2 reads YFSETQ. The CDR3 spells CASRPPGTGEKNYGYTF. The CDR3 DNA reads as TGCGCCAGCAGGCCGCCCGGGACAGGGGAAAAGAACTATGGCTACACCTTC.

The rearrangement joins TRBV6-6 to TRBJ2-1; 9 positions agree with TRBD2. Unmatched junction bases numbered 9, after V lost 6 bases and J lost 6 bases. This CDR3 is built from 15 residues. CDR1 and CDR2 from the germline V gene are MNHNY and SVGAGI (reference sequence). CDR3 sequence reads: CASSPSGGMVNEQFF. For the CDR3, the DNA is TGTGCCAGCAGCCCGAGCGGGGGGATGGTCAATGAGCAGTTCTTC.

This chain uses TRBV6-4 with TRBJ2-1; D is perhaps TRBD2 (6 bases). This CDR3 has 13 residues. V lost 4 bases to trimming and J lost 8 bases, with 12 bases between them. Germline values: CDR1 MRHNA, CDR2 SNTAGT. CDR3 sequence reads: CASSVASEYEQFF. The CDR3 DNA reads as TGTGCCAGCAGTGTTGCTAGCGAGTATGAGCAGTTCTTC.

The rearrangement joins TRBV6-5 to TRBJ2-3; 11 nucleotides align to TRBD2. Germline values: CDR1 MNHEY, CDR2 SVGAGI. Trimming at V came to 7 bases and at J to 4 bases, leaving 7 bases not matched to a gene. The CDR3 is 15 residues long. CDR3 bases: TGTGCCAGCAAACATATAGCGGGGGGGCCAGATACGCAGTATTTT. Residues: CASKHIAGGPDTQYF.

V gene TRBV5-1 combines with J gene TRBJ2-7, with D unclear. Trimming pared 5 bases from V and 2 bases from J, leaving 11 bases between. Germline assignment: CDR1 SGHRS and CDR2 YFSETQ. The CDR3 is 13 residues long. The CDR3, as DNA: TGCGCCAGCAGGCCTCAGGTAACCTACGAGCAGTACTTC. It encodes CASRPQVTYEQYF.

V usage is TRBV6-5 and J usage is TRBJ2-7; D is unresolved. The V and J ends lost 5 bases and 6 bases respectively, with 17 bases between them. Germline V gene sequence: CDR1 MNHEY, CDR2 SVGAGI. The CDR3 sequence is 14 residues long. The CDR3 DNA reads as TGTGCCAGCAGTCCCGTAGACAAGGTTACCGAGCAGTACTTC. Amino acid sequence: CASSPVDKVTEQYF.

The chain uses TRBV6-5 and TRBJ1-4; D perhaps matches TRBD1 (6 bases). Germline-derived CDR1 and CDR2 are MNHEY and SVGAGI. CDR3 length: 13 residues. V was clipped by 2 bases and J by 5 bases, with 6 bases between them. As DNA, the CDR3 is TGTGCCAGCAGTTACGACAGGAATGAAAAACTGTTTTTT. It is translated as CASSYDRNEKLFF.

The V and J genes are TRBV19 and TRBJ1-1, with D perhaps matching TRBD1 (6 bases). The V gene's germline CDR1 is LNHDA and CDR2 SQIVND (reference sequence). Trimming removed 7 bases at V and 10 bases at J, with 16 bases between. CDR3 length equals 12 residues. The CDR3 loop is CASTLGARGAFF. The CDR3 nucleotides are TGTGCCAGTACCCTGGGGGCCAGAGGAGCTTTCTTT. Supplemented by reference TRBV19 and TRBJ1-1, the full variable domain reads DGGITQSPKYLFRKEGQNVTLSCEQNLNHDAMYWYRQDPGQGLRLIYYSQIVNDFQKGDIAEGYSVSREKKESFPLTVTSAQKNPTAFYLCASTLGARGAFFGQGTRLTVV.

The gene calls are TRBV14 and TRBJ1-2; possible D gene TRBD1, 5 bases. V dropped 4 bases and J dropped 3 bases, with 12 bases sitting between them. The CDR3 is made up of 14 amino acids. Germline assignment: CDR1 SGHDN and CDR2 FVKESK. CDR3 sequence (DNA): TGTGCCAGCAGCCCCACAGGCCTGTACTATGGCTACACCTTC. It encodes CASSPTGLYYGYTF.

V is TRBV20-1 and J is TRBJ1-2; a weak D match, TRBD1 (5 bases). The CDR3 totals 11 residues. Germline lookup yields CDR1 DFQATT and CDR2 SNEGSKA (reference sequence). Trimming removed 3 bases from V and 9 bases from J, with 11 bases in between. Here the CDR3 reads CSARVAGRYTF. The CDR3 DNA sequence: TGCAGTGCTAGGGTGGCAGGGCGCTACACCTTC.

V is TRBV6-6 and J is TRBJ2-2; 8 positions agree with TRBD2. The CDR3 covers 16 residues. Germline loops: CDR1 MNHNY, CDR2 SVGAGI (reference sequence). Trimming at V came to 2 bases and at J to 6 bases, leaving 8 bases not matched to a gene. The CDR3 DNA reads TGTGCCAGCAGTTACGTTAGTCGGGGGGGCGCCGGGGAGCTGTTTTTT. This encodes CASSYVSRGGAGELFF.

The genes are TRBV10-1 and TRBJ2-3, with a weak D call TRBD2 (6 bases). The CDR3 is 18 amino acids. Germline V gene sequence: CDR1 WNHNN, CDR2 SYGVQD (reference sequence). V lost 3 bases to trimming and J lost 0 bases, with 19 bases between them. CDR3 region: CASSDTRASASSTDTQYF. The CDR3 nucleotides are TGCGCCAGCAGTGATACCAGGGCTAGCGCATCTAGCACAGATACGCAGTATTTT.

This rearrangement joins TRBV5-1 to TRBJ2-1, with TRBD2 identical over 8 bases. CDR3 size: 16 residues. The V and J ends lost 3 bases and 0 bases, in that order; junction bases with no gene match: 5. Germline lookup yields CDR1 SGHRS and CDR2 YFSETQ. DNA of the CDR3: TGCGCCAGCAGCTGGACTAGCTCGGGCTCCTACAATGAGCAGTTCTTC. This gives the protein CASSWTSSGSYNEQFF. Combining the CDR3 with reference TRBV5-1 and TRBJ2-1 gives the whole variable domain KAGVTQTPRYLIKTRGQQVTLSCSPISGHRSVSWYQQTPGQGLQFLFEYFSETQRNKGNFPGRFSGRQFSNSRSEMNVSTLELGDSALYLCASSWTSSGSYNEQFFGPGTRLTVL.

V and J are TRBV5-1 and TRBJ2-1; D possibly corresponds to TRBD2 (6 bases). Trimming shortened V by 8 bases and J by 0 bases, and 15 bases separated the two germline ends. Germline CDR1 SGHRS, CDR2 YFSETQ. CDR3 length: 15 residues. The CDR3 nucleotides are TGCGCCAGTAGTGTAGACGGGAGCTCCTACAATGAGCAGTTCTTC. This sequence encodes CASSVDGSSYNEQFF.

This clone has a single count. The chain is built from TRBV28 and TRBJ2-5; no definite D call. Germline values: CDR1 MDHEN, CDR2 SYDVKM. The CDR3 is 16 amino acids. The germline V and J ends were trimmed by 4 bases and 4 bases, with 19 bases remaining between them. The CDR3 loop is CASSSQLVPNSETQYF. Written as DNA, the CDR3 is TGTGCCAGCAGTTCCCAACTCGTCCCGAACTCAGAGACCCAGTACTTC.

This rearrangement joins TRBV19 to TRBJ2-7; possibly TRBD1 for D (6 bases). Deletions cut 2 bases from V and 6 bases from J, with 11 bases between. The CDR3 is 13 amino acids. The V gene's germline CDR1 is LNHDA and CDR2 SQIVND (reference sequence). CDR3 coding DNA: TGTGCCAGTAGTATATGGGGGCGGGCCGAGCAGTACTTC. This gives the protein CASSIWGRAEQYF.

The chain recombines TRBV19 with TRBJ2-7, with 9 nucleotides matching TRBD1. The V and J ends lost 7 bases and 3 bases, in that order; junction bases with no gene match: 7. The CDR3 consists of 14 residues. Germline CDR1 reads LNHDA; CDR2 reads SQIVND (reference sequence). CDR3 residues: CASNKGQGIYEQYF. CDR3 DNA: TGTGCCAGTAACAAGGGACAGGGAATCTACGAGCAGTACTTC.

The chain has TRBV28 and TRBJ1-2; 10 bases are a match to TRBD1. The CDR3 is 13 amino acids. V was pared by 6 bases and J by 7 bases, with 5 bases of the junction left unmatched. CDR1 and CDR2 from the germline V gene are MDHEN and SYDVKM. The CDR3, as DNA: TGTGCCAGCAGCTGGGACAGGGGTATTGGCTACACCTTC. Translated, it gives CASSWDRGIGYTF.

The V and J genes are TRBV18 and TRBJ1-5, with D perhaps matching TRBD1 (6 bases). This CDR3 is built from 14 residues. Germline V gene data show CDR1 as KGHSH and CDR2 as LQKENI. V was pared by 6 bases and J by 6 bases, with 15 bases between. CDR3 bases: TGTGCCAGCTCTCCGAATCAGGGGACTCAGCCCCAGCATTTT. Its protein product is CASSPNQGTQPQHF.

The chain has TRBV30 and TRBJ2-3, with 7 nucleotides matching TRBD1. Trimming at V came to 4 bases and at J to 4 bases, leaving 2 bases not matched to a gene. Germline lookup yields CDR1 GTSNPN and CDR2 SVGIG (reference sequence). CDR3 length: 12 residues. The CDR3: CAWTTGPDTQYF. The CDR3, as DNA: TGTGCCTGGACGACAGGGCCAGATACGCAGTATTTT.

In DNA, the CDR3 is TGCGCCAGCAGCCGCACAGGGGGGAGCCAAGAGACCCAGTACTTC. It codes for CASSRTGGSQETQYF. The genes are TRBV4-1 and TRBJ2-5; 8 bases line up with TRBD1. The germline V gene encodes CDR1 MGHRA and CDR2 YSYEKL. The trim removed 4 bases at V and 1 base at J, leaving 5 bases unmatched. The CDR3 is 15 amino acids.

CDR3 amino acids: CASSPVRGQSTDTQYF. The CDR3 nucleotides are TGTGCCAGCTCACCGGTCCGGGGACAGAGCACAGATACGCAGTATTTT. The genes are TRBV18 and TRBJ2-3; 7 nucleotides agree with TRBD1. This CDR3 has 16 residues. Trimming at V came to 3 bases and at J to 0 bases, leaving 6 bases not matched to a gene. Per the germline V gene, CDR1 is KGHSH and CDR2 is LQKENI.

The rearrangement joins TRBV27 to TRBJ2-6; no firm D call. Germline V gene data show CDR1 as MNHEY and CDR2 as SMNVEV (reference sequence). The CDR3 is 16 residues long. V was pared by 5 bases and J by 0 bases, with 11 bases between. The CDR3 sequence: CASSPHYSSGANVLTF. The CDR3 DNA reads as TGTGCCAGCAGTCCGCATTATAGCTCTGGGGCCAACGTCCTGACTTTC.

This rearrangement joins TRBV27 to TRBJ2-7; tentative D call: TRBD2 (6 bases). Trimming shortened V by 2 bases and J by 2 bases, and 10 bases separated the two germline ends. This CDR3 is 14 amino acids long. Germline assignment: CDR1 MNHEY and CDR2 SMNVEV (reference sequence). The CDR3 sequence: CASSLAGPTYEQYF. Written as DNA, the CDR3 is TGTGCCAGCAGTTTAGCGGGGCCTACCTACGAGCAGTACTTC.